A single sample is the source of the 24 T cell receptor beta chains below, sequenced in a study of cytomegalovirus exposure and HLA in healthy donors. Clones were read by immunoSEQ multiplex PCR, and TCRdb kept only the in-frame ones, dropping some. The table lists about 140,000 clones, less than 90% of them singletons. The sample consisted of PBMCs. The receptors derive from a man aged 18 to 29 in good health and CMV-seronegative.

V and J are TRBV28 and TRBJ2-1, with D possibly TRBD2 on 6 matching bases. The CDR3 spans 14 residues. Trimming took off 8 bases at V and 7 bases at J, with 18 bases between the two ends. CDR1 and CDR2 (germline): MDHEN, SYDVKM. The CDR3 DNA sequence: TGTGCCAGCTCCCGACCGACTAGTCTGAATGAGCAGTTCTTC. Protein product: CASSRPTSLNEQFF.

V and J are TRBV6-5 and TRBJ1-3; tentatively, D is TRBD1 (5 bases). V was cut by 5 bases and J by 2 bases, with 10 bases left in between. This CDR3 has 14 residues. Germline loops: CDR1 MNHEY, CDR2 SVGAGI. Written as DNA, the CDR3 is TGTGCCAGCAGTGCCCGGGGGGCTGGAAACACCATATATTTT. Protein product: CASSARGAGNTIYF.

The chain uses TRBV28 and TRBJ2-3; D is possibly TRBD2 (5 bases). The CDR3 has 14 residues. CDR1 is MDHEN, CDR2 SYDVKM, per germline. The ends were cut back, 6 bases at V and 9 bases at J, with 19 bases in the middle. CDR3 in amino acids: CASSPGPARATQYF. The CDR3 DNA sequence: TGTGCCAGCAGCCCTGGGCCGGCGCGGGCCACGCAGTATTTT.

Here the CDR3 reads CASSRPGTGSSNYGYTF. CDR3 sequence (DNA): TGTGCCAGTAGTAGACCCGGGACAGGGTCTTCTAACTATGGCTACACCTTC. The rearrangement joins TRBV19 to TRBJ1-2; the match to TRBD1 covers 9 bases. V trimming: 4 bases; J trimming: 0 bases; junction bases outside the gene matches: 9. Germline loops: CDR1 LNHDA, CDR2 SQIVND (reference sequence). The CDR3 has 17 residues.

The chain links TRBV28 to TRBJ2-7; 8 nucleotides line up with TRBD1. The CDR3 is 15 amino acids. V trimming: 8 bases; J trimming: 5 bases; junction bases outside the gene matches: 14. Germline loops: CDR1 MDHEN, CDR2 SYDVKM. This CDR3 is CASDRADRASDEQYF. DNA of the CDR3: TGTGCCAGCGACCGAGCGGACAGGGCATCCGACGAGCAGTACTTC.

The chain joins TRBV15 to TRBJ2-3, with D uncertain. The CDR3 has 15 amino acids. V gave up 6 bases and J gave up 0 bases, with 13 bases separating them. The V gene's germline CDR1 is LNHNV and CDR2 YYDKDF (reference sequence). The CDR3 loop reads CATRAIGLSTDTQYF. For the CDR3, the DNA is TGTGCCACCAGAGCGATCGGTCTTAGCACAGATACGCAGTATTTT.

The J gene is TRBJ1-4, the V gene TRBV9, with D perhaps matching TRBD1 (6 bases). This CDR3 contains 14 residues. Germline CDR1 and CDR2: SGDLS and YYNGEE. The V gene lost 3 bases and the J gene lost 6 bases, with 12 bases spanning the gap. Here the CDR3 DNA reads TGTGCCAGCAGCGAGGGCGCAGGGGATGAAAAACTGTTTTTT. Translating gives CASSEGAGDEKLFF.

The V and J genes are TRBV5-4 and TRBJ1-2; D possibly corresponds to TRBD1 (5 bases). Germline CDR1 SGHNT, CDR2 YYREEE (reference sequence). Trimming shortened V by 4 bases and J by 2 bases, and 24 bases separated the two germline ends. The CDR3 has 18 amino acids. CDR3 sequence (DNA): TGTGCCAGCAGCCCTGAGAAGGGGCGAGGCGGGGGGAACTATGGCTACACCTTC. Its protein is CASSPEKGRGGGNYGYTF.

The chain couples TRBV4-1 to TRBJ2-3; D may be TRBD1 (5 bases). V lost 1 base and J 3 bases, leaving 17 bases between the germline ends. The CDR3 has 17 residues. Germline CDR1 and CDR2: MGHRA and YSYEKL. The CDR3 DNA sequence: TGCGCCAGCAGCCAAGTGGGCGCGTTATCAGGGACAGATACGCAGTATTTT. This sequence encodes CASSQVGALSGTDTQYF.

V gene TRBV28 combines with J gene TRBJ2-7, with D possibly matching TRBD1 (6 bases). This CDR3 comprises 14 residues. The germline V gene encodes CDR1 MDHEN and CDR2 SYDVKM. Trimming left V 7 bases short and J 5 bases short, with 18 bases between. This chain's CDR3 is CASIQGGPRHEQYF. Here the CDR3 DNA reads TGTGCCAGCATACAAGGGGGACCCCGTCACGAGCAGTACTTC.

The rearrangement links TRBV4-1 to TRBJ1-5; D gene uncertain. The CDR3 runs to 13 residues. V lost 1 base, J lost 4 bases, and 5 bases lay in between. Germline CDR1 reads MGHRA; CDR2 reads YSYEKL. CDR3 sequence (DNA): TGCGCCAGCAGCCAAGCTTTGAATCAGCCCCAGCATTTT. It translates to CASSQALNQPQHF.

This clone came up a few times. The V and J genes are TRBV28 and TRBJ1-2; D is unresolved. The germline V gene has CDR1 MDHEN and CDR2 SYDVKM. CDR3 length: 11 residues. The V end lost 7 bases, the J end lost 1 base, and 4 bases lay between the germline ends. As DNA, the CDR3 is TGTGCCAGCAACTTTAACTATGGCTACACCTTC. It encodes CASNFNYGYTF.

The chain recombines TRBV5-1 with TRBJ1-1, with 12 bases fitting TRBD1. V lost 3 bases, J lost 4 bases, and 7 bases stayed unmatched. The V gene's germline CDR1 is SGHRS and CDR2 YFSETQ. There are 16 residues in the CDR3. The CDR3 protein is CASSWDRGRVGTEAFF. Written as DNA, the CDR3 is TGCGCCAGCAGCTGGGACAGGGGGCGCGTGGGCACTGAAGCTTTCTTT.

The V call is TRBV5-1, the J call TRBJ1-4; the match to TRBD1 covers 7 bases. V lost 0 bases, J lost 8 bases, and 7 bases stayed unmatched. This CDR3 comprises 15 residues. Per the germline V gene, CDR1 is SGHRS and CDR2 is YFSETQ. This CDR3 is CASSLAGAGGEKLFF. CDR3 DNA: TGCGCCAGCAGCTTGGCTGGGGCAGGGGGGGAAAAACTGTTTTTT.

This chain uses TRBV30 with TRBJ2-3; TRBD2 agrees at 9 bases. This CDR3 is 13 amino acids long. Trimming at V came to 5 bases and at J to 0 bases, leaving 0 bases not matched to a gene. CDR1 GTSNPN and CDR2 SVGIG come from the germline V gene (reference sequence). CDR3 in amino acids: CAWAGGSTDTQYF. The CDR3 DNA sequence: TGTGCCTGGGCGGGAGGGAGCACAGATACGCAGTATTTT. Complete variable domain (other parts from reference TRBV30 and TRBJ2-3): SQTIHQWPATLVQPVGSPLSLECTVEGTSNPNLYWYRQAAGRGLQLLFYSVGIGQISSEVPQNLSASRPQDRQFILSSKKLLLSDSGFYLCAWAGGSTDTQYFGPGTRLTVL.

This sequence joins TRBV18 and TRBJ2-7, with 7 bases aligning to TRBD2. CDR3 length: 13 residues. V gave up 2 bases and J gave up 4 bases; unmatched junction bases: 2. Germline V CDR1 and CDR2: KGHSH, LQKENI. CDR3 region: CASSPWGGYEQYF. The CDR3 DNA reads TGTGCCAGCTCACCATGGGGGGGGTACGAGCAGTACTTC.

The chain's CDR3 is CASRHTGYAEAFF. CDR3 bases: TGTGCCAGCAGACACACAGGGTACGCTGAAGCTTTCTTT. The rearrangement joins TRBV6-5 to TRBJ1-1; TRBD1 is a possible D gene (6 bases). V lost 6 bases and J 6 bases, leaving 14 bases between the germline ends. Germline loops: CDR1 MNHEY, CDR2 SVGAGI. CDR3 length equals 13 residues.

The chain is built from TRBV18 and TRBJ2-5; 10 positions agree with TRBD2. The CDR3 length is 16 residues. Germline loops: CDR1 KGHSH, CDR2 LQKENI. V lost 2 bases and J lost 4; bases outside the gene matches: 7. The CDR3 loop reads CASSPGLLAGTETQYF. CDR3 bases: TGTGCCAGCTCACCAGGGCTACTAGCGGGAACAGAGACCCAGTACTTC.

The chain is built from TRBV2 and TRBJ2-6; D unclear. CDR3 length: 13 residues. Germline CDR1 SNHLY, CDR2 FYNNEI. V was pared by 7 bases and J by 0 bases, with 4 bases between. The CDR3: CASTVSGANVLTF. CDR3 bases: TGTGCCAGCACGGTCTCTGGGGCCAACGTCCTGACTTTC. The full variable domain, rest sourced from reference TRBV2 and TRBJ2-6, is EPEVTQTPSHQVTQMGQEVILRCVPISNHLYFYWYRQILGQKVEFLVSFYNNEISEKSEIFDDQFSVERPDGSNFTLKIRSTKLEDSAMYFCASTVSGANVLTFGAGSRLTVL.

J is TRBJ2-1 and V is TRBV30, with 16 bases that match TRBD2. The CDR3 is 16 residues long. Germline V lookup: CDR1 GTSNPN, CDR2 SVGIG (reference sequence). Losses at the gene ends were 3 bases for V and 10 bases for J; bases not matched to a gene: 9. The CDR3: CAWRGLAGGPSWEQFF. The CDR3 DNA reads as TGTGCCTGGAGGGGACTAGCGGGAGGGCCAAGTTGGGAGCAGTTCTTC.

The CDR3 DNA reads as TGTGCCAGCAGCTTAGATGCGGGACTAAACTACGAGCAGTACTTC. As protein: CASSLDAGLNYEQYF. The chain links TRBV7-9 to TRBJ2-7, with 7 bases lining up with TRBD2. This CDR3 has 15 residues. Germline values: CDR1 SEHNR, CDR2 FQNEAQ (reference sequence). V lost 1 base, J lost 3 bases, and 6 bases stayed unmatched.

V gene TRBV7-2 combines with J gene TRBJ2-3; no definite D call. This CDR3 has 13 residues. The germline V and J ends were trimmed by 4 bases and 3 bases, with 8 bases remaining between them. The germline CDR1 and CDR2 sequences are SGHTA and FQGNSA. The DNA of the CDR3 is TGTGCCAGCAGCTCGGGTCCTACAGATACGCAGTATTTT. This encodes CASSSGPTDTQYF.

This chain joins TRBV7-2 and TRBJ1-1, with D maybe TRBD1 (6 bases). Germline CDR1 and CDR2: SGHTA and FQGNSA. Deletions cut 6 bases from V and 2 bases from J, with 16 bases between. The CDR3 runs to 15 residues. CDR3 sequence reads: CASRDRLHTNTEAFF. CDR3 bases: TGTGCCAGCAGGGACAGACTTCACACCAACACTGAAGCTTTCTTT.

The rearrangement joins TRBV5-6 to TRBJ2-2; weak D call: TRBD2 (5 bases). The CDR3 has 12 residues. The germline V gene has CDR1 SGHDT and CDR2 YYEEEE. V lost 4 bases and J 8 bases, leaving 9 bases between the germline ends. Written as DNA, the CDR3 is TGTGCCAGCAGCGTGGACTCAGGGGAGCTGTTTTTT. This sequence encodes CASSVDSGELFF.